This T cell receptor beta chain emerged from a study of T-cell memory formation after mild COVID-19. Study-wide points: Shrinking CD4+ clones were chiefly CM and EM; CD8+ ones were chiefly EMRA.

A remark on this clonotype: Its antigen is currently unknown.

Libraries for TCRalpha and TCRbeta carried sample barcodes and unique molecular identifiers via 5'RACE. One entry per CDR3 protein, called by TCRdb with MiXCR from the 5' RACE reads. Among 130,000 to 150,000 distinct CDR3 sequences listed, about a fifth were seen once. The CDR3 sequence is 15 residues long. The trim removed 5 bases at V and 5 bases at J, leaving 8 bases unmatched. Germline CDR1 is SGHTA and CDR2 is FQGNSA. Sequencing input: PBMCs or a T cell subset sorted from them (not recorded which). The V call is TRBV7-2, the J call TRBJ1-4, with TRBD1 matching 7 bases. The source of this sequence is an adult woman who had mild COVID-19 (a few samples of this study predate the infection). Cell type and time point are not known. CDR3 bases: TGTGCCAGCAGCCCGCCGACAGGGAGGAATGAAAAACTGTTTTTT. This sequence encodes CASSPPTGRNEKLFF.